The rows below give T cell receptor beta chains drawn from one sample of a study of T cells in localized non-small cell lung cancer. Sequencing was performed with immunoSEQ multiplex PCR; in TCRdb, only in-frame clones are kept and a portion is missing. This sample has 20,000 to 25,000 clones, with 85% to 90% found just once. The sample in question was peripheral blood, obtained before any cancer treatment. The source is a male donor at least 60 years old with stage I lung adenocarcinoma. The CDR3 runs from the conserved cysteine through the conserved F or W. The D gene is left open where the match is weak. Size is stated for part of the rows, as once, few or many counts, or as a class when the clone is expanded.

clone_size	j_call	d_call	v_call	cdr3_nt	cdr3_aa
once	TRBJ2-7	.	TRBV4-1	TGCGCCAGCAGCCAAGATGAGGGGGGCACCTCTAATGAGCAGTACTTC	CASSQDEGGTSNEQYF
.	TRBJ1-2	.	TRBV5-1	TGCGCCAGCAATCCAAGCTCTTCTAACTATGGCTACACCTTC	CASNPSSSNYGYTF
.	TRBJ2-7	.	TRBV18	TGTGCCAGCTCACTGGGGCCAAAAGGTTACGAGCAGTACTTC	CASSLGPKGYEQYF
.	TRBJ1-1	.	TRBV6-5	TGTGCCAGCAGACCCGGGCGGGGGGGCGACGAAGCTTTCTTT	CASRPGRGGDEAFF
.	TRBJ1-2	TRBD1	TRBV10-3	TGTGCCATCACCCTAACGGGACAGGCTAACTATGGCTACACCTTC	CAITLTGQANYGYTF
.	TRBJ2-7	.	TRBV6-1	TGTGCCAGCAGTGAAGGGGGGCCCCCGGGCGAGCAGTACTTC	CASSEGGPPGEQYF
.	TRBJ1-1	.	TRBV6-1	TGTGCCAGCAGTGAAACGATACGACGAAACACTGAAGCTTTCTTT	CASSETIRRNTEAFF
.	TRBJ1-1	.	TRBV5-6	TGTGCCAGCAGCGCTACAGGGCAAACTGAAGCTTTCTTT	CASSATGQTEAFF
.	TRBJ1-3	.	TRBV4-3	TGCGCCAGCAGCCCTATCCCGGGTTCTGGAAACACCATATATTTT	CASSPIPGSGNTIYF
.	TRBJ1-4	TRBD1	TRBV7-2	TGTGCCAGCAGCTCTCGAAGGGACAGTGAAAAACTGTTTTTT	CASSSRRDSEKLFF
.	TRBJ2-5	.	TRBV5-8	TGTGCCAGCAGCCAAGCGTCGGGCCATAGTCAAGAGACCCAGTACTTC	CASSQASGHSQETQYF
.	TRBJ1-1	.	TRBV29-1	TGCAGCGTTAGAAGGGGACCGATGAACACTGAAGCTTTCTTT	CSVRRGPMNTEAFF
.	TRBJ2-6	.	TRBV5-5	TGTGCCAGCAGCTTGGTAGGGAGCGGGGCCAACGTCCTGACTTTC	CASSLVGSGANVLTF
once	TRBJ1-1	.	TRBV19	TGTGCCAGTAATCCGAGGGGGGGACGGACTGAAGCTTTCTTT	CASNPRGGRTEAFF
.	TRBJ1-5	.	TRBV19	TGTGCCAGTGGTAGGGTGAGCAATCAGCCCCAGCATTTT	CASGRVSNQPQHF
.	TRBJ2-3	.	TRBV7-8	TGTGCCAGCAGCTTCGCCAACTCAGGGGGAGGGGATACGCAGTATTTT	CASSFANSGGGDTQYF
once	TRBJ1-4	TRBD1	TRBV10-3	TGTGCCATCAGTGCTCTACGTCCCGGGACAGGGGAGGGTGAAAAACTGTTTTTT	CAISALRPGTGEGEKLFF
.	TRBJ2-7	.	TRBV11-2	TGTGCCAGCAGCTTAGGACAGGACTACGAGCAGTACTTC	CASSLGQDYEQYF
once	TRBJ2-7	.	TRBV19	TGTGCCAGTAGTATATCTTACCGTCGAGGGGAGCAGTACTTC	CASSISYRRGEQYF
.	TRBJ2-2	TRBD2	TRBV7-9	TGTGCCAGCAGCCCCCCGGGACTAACGATCGGGGAGCTGTTTTTT	CASSPPGLTIGELFF
.	TRBJ2-4	.	TRBV30	TGTGCCTGGAGTGTAGAATTAGCCAAAAACATTCAGTACTTC	CAWSVELAKNIQYF
.	TRBJ2-5	.	TRBV28	TGTGCCAGCCTACCCAACAGGTCGAACCAAGAGACCCAGTACTTC	CASLPNRSNQETQYF
.	TRBJ1-5	TRBD1	TRBV15	TGTGCCACCAGCGACCCGGGGGGACAGGGGGCGAGGGACAATCAGCCCCAGCATTTT	CATSDPGGQGARDNQPQHF
.	TRBJ2-1	TRBD2	TRBV2	TGTGCCAGCAGCAAGACCCTATTAACTAGCGGGGGGTCCTACAATGAGCAGTTCTTC	CASSKTLLTSGGSYNEQFF
.	TRBJ1-4	.	TRBV10-2	TGCGCCAGCAGTGAGAGTGAAAAACTGTTTTTT	CASSESEKLFF
.	TRBJ2-5	TRBD1	TRBV7-2	TGTGCCAGCAGCTCAACCGGGACAGGGGGTGGAGAGACCCAGTACTTC	CASSSTGTGGGETQYF
once	TRBJ2-5	.	TRBV27	TGTGCCAGCAGAACCCGATCTGGGGTGGGGGCCCAGTACTTC	CASRTRSGVGAQYF
.	TRBJ2-1	TRBD2	TRBV7-3	TGTGCCAGCAGCCGACTAGCTTTGAGCTCCTACAATGAGCAGTTCTTC	CASSRLALSSYNEQFF
.	TRBJ2-1	.	TRBV5-1	TGCGCCAGCAGCCTGGACAGTAACAATGAGCAGTTCTTC	CASSLDSNNEQFF
few	TRBJ1-1	.	TRBV6-4	TGTGCCAGCAGCCTCGGGGGGAACACTGAAGCTTTCTTT	CASSLGGNTEAFF
few	TRBJ1-5	TRBD1	TRBV19	TGTGCCAGTAGCGCACAGGGGGAATCTCAGCCCCAGCATTTT	CASSAQGESQPQHF
.	TRBJ1-2	.	TRBV5-1	TGCGCCAGCAGCTTGGCTGAAAATTTTGCTAACTATGGCTACACCTTC	CASSLAENFANYGYTF
.	TRBJ2-3	.	TRBV30	TGTGCCTGGAGGGGGGCCTCTAGCACAGATACGCAGTATTTT	CAWRGASSTDTQYF
.	TRBJ1-5	TRBD1	TRBV6-6	TGTGCCAGCAGTCAAGGACAGGGAATCAATCAGCCCCAGCATTTT	CASSQGQGINQPQHF
.	TRBJ2-2	TRBD2	TRBV5-1	TGCGCCAGCAGCTTGGGACTAGCGGCGAACACCGGGGAGCTGTTTTTT	CASSLGLAANTGELFF
.	TRBJ2-1	TRBD2	TRBV19	TGTGCCAGTTCGAGCGGGGCCTACAATGAGCAGTTCTTC	CASSSGAYNEQFF
.	TRBJ1-2	TRBD1	TRBV10-1	TGCGCCAGCAGTGAGGGGGACAGGCCGTATGGCTACACCTTC	CASSEGDRPYGYTF
.	TRBJ2-5	.	TRBV5-1	TGCGCCAGCAGCTCCCCCGGGGAGACCCAGTACTTC	CASSSPGETQYF
.	TRBJ2-5	TRBD1	TRBV5-5	TGTGCCAGCAGCTCCAATACCGGGACAGCCCAAGAGACCCAGTACTTC	CASSSNTGTAQETQYF
.	TRBJ1-3	TRBD1	TRBV7-2	TGTGCCAGCAGCACAAGACAGGGGCCCAGCTCTGGAAACACCATATATTTT	CASSTRQGPSSGNTIYF
.	TRBJ1-1	.	TRBV11-2	TGTGCCAGCAACTTCCAGCCAAACACTGAAGCTTTCTTT	CASNFQPNTEAFF
.	TRBJ2-3	TRBD2	TRBV9	TGTGCCAGCAGCGAGGGACTAGAGGTCTCAGATACGCAGTATTTT	CASSEGLEVSDTQYF
.	TRBJ2-3	.	TRBV18	TGTGCCAGCTCAGGAACCGGGCTAGCCACAGATACGCAGTATTTT	CASSGTGLATDTQYF
.	TRBJ2-3	TRBD1	TRBV6-5	TGTGCCAGCAGACAGACAGGGGGACTCACAGATACGCAGTATTTT	CASRQTGGLTDTQYF
.	TRBJ1-1	.	TRBV5-1	TGCGCCAGCAGCTTAATGGGGAACACTGAAGCTTTCTTT	CASSLMGNTEAFF
.	TRBJ1-1	.	TRBV18	TGTGCCAGCTCACCACGATCTGAGAACACTGAAGCTTTCTTT	CASSPRSENTEAFF
.	TRBJ2-2	.	TRBV14	TGTGCCAGCAGCCAATCACTTTTTGTGCGGGAGCTGTTTTTT	CASSQSLFVRELFF
.	TRBJ2-1	.	TRBV30	TGTGCCTGGAGTGTATTTGAGGGGCCATCCTACAATGAGCAGTTCTTC	CAWSVFEGPSYNEQFF
.	TRBJ2-1	TRBD1	TRBV30	TGTGCCTGGACTCTACCCGGGACAGGGATCTACAATGAGCAGTTCTTC	CAWTLPGTGIYNEQFF
.	TRBJ2-2	TRBD1	TRBV5-1	TGCGCCAGCAGACAGGGGACAGGGGGCGCCGGCGGGGAGCTGTTTTTT	CASRQGTGGAGGELFF
.	TRBJ1-2	.	TRBV15	TGTGCCACCAGCAGAGGACATCTCCCCCGGGTAATTAACTATGGCTACACCTTC	CATSRGHLPRVINYGYTF